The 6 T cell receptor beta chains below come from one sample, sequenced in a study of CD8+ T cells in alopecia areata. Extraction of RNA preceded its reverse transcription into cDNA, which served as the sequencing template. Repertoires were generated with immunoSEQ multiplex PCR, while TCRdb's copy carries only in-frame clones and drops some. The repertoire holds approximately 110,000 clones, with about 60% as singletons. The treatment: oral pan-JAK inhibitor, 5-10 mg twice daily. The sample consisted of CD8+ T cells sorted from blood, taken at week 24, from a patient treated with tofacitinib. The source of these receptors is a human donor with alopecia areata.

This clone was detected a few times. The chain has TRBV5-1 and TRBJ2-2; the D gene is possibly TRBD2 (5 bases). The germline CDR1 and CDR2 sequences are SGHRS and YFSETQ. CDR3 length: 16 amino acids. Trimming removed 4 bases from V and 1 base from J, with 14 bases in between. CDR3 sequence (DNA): TGCGCCAGCAGCCGCTTGAACCGGGAGAACACCGGGGAGCTGTTTTTT. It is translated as CASSRLNRENTGELFF.

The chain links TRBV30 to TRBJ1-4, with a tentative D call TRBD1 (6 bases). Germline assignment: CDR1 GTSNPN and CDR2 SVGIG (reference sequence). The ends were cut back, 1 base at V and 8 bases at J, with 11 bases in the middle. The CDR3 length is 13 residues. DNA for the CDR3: TGTGCCTGGAGTGAGGGGGGACCCGAAAAACTGTTTTTT. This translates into CAWSEGGPEKLFF.

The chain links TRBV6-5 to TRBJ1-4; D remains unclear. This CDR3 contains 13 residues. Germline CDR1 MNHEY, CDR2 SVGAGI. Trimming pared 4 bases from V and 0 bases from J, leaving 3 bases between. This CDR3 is CASSFATNEKLFF. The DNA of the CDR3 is TGTGCCAGCAGTTTCGCAACTAATGAAAAACTGTTTTTT.

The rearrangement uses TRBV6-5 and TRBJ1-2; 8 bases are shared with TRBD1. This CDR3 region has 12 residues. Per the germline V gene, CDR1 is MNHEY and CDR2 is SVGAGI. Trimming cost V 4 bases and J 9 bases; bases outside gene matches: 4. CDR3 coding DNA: TGTGCCAGCAGTTCAGGACAGGGTCGCTACACCTTC. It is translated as CASSSGQGRYTF.

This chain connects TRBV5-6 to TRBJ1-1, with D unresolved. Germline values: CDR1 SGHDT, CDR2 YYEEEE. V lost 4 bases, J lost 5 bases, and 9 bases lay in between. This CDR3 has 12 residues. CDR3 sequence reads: CASSEEKTEAFF. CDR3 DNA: TGTGCCAGCAGCGAAGAGAAAACTGAAGCTTTCTTT.

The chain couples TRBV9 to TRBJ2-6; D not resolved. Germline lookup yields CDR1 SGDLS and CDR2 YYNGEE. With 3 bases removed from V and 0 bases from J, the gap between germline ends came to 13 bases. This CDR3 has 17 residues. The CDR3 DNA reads TGTGCCAGCAGCGCATCTTGGGTATACTCTGGGGCCAACGTCCTGACTTTC. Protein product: CASSASWVYSGANVLTF.